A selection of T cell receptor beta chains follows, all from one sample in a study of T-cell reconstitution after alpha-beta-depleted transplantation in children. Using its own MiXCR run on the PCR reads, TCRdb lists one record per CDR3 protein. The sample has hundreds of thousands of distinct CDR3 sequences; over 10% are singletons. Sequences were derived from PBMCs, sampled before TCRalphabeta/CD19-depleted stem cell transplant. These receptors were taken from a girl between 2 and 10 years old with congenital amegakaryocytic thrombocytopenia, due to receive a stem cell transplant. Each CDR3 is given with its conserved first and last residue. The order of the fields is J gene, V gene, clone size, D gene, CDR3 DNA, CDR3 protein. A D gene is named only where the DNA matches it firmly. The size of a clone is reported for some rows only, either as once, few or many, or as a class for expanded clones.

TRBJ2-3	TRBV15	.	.	TGTGCCACCAGCAGAGCCAGACAGCCTCCCCAGTATTTT	CATSRARQPPQYF
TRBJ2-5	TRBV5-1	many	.	TGCGCCAGCAGCACCGGGACAAGCCAAGAGACCCAGTACTTC	CASSTGTSQETQYF
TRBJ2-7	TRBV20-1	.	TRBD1	TGCAGTGCTTTGCGTTATGACAGGGTAAGAGACAACGAGCAGTACTTC	CSALRYDRVRDNEQYF
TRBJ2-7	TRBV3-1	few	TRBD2	TGTGCCAGCAGCTTCGGACTAGCAGGCGAGCAGTACTTC	CASSFGLAGEQYF
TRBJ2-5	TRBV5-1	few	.	TGCGCCAGCAGGCAAGGGGCCGAAGAGACCCAGTACTTC	CASRQGAEETQYF
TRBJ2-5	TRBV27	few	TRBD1	TGTGCCAGCAGTTTATCGGAAGCAGGGGGCTTCCACTTC	CASSLSEAGGFHF
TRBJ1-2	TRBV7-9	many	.	TGTGCCAGCAGCTCAACGAAACTTACCGGGGCCCTTGGCTACACCTTC	CASSSTKLTGALGYTF
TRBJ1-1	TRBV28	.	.	TGTGCCAGCAGGGACCCGGTGACGGCCACGAACACTGAAGCTTTCTTT	CASRDPVTATNTEAFF
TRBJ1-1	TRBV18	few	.	TGTGCCAGCTCACCGCTTACCCGGACAGACGAAGCTTTCTTT	CASSPLTRTDEAFF
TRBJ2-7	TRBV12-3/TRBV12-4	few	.	TGTGCCAGCAGTTTAGGATGGAGGCTAGCCAGCTCCTACGAGCAGTACTTC	CASSLGWRLASSYEQYF
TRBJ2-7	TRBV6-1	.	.	TGTGCCAGCAGAGCACCGGGACTTCTTTACGAGCAGTACTTC	CASRAPGLLYEQYF
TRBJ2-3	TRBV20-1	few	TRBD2	TGCAGTGCGGTACTAGCGGGAGGGAGCACAGATACGCAGTATTTT	CSAVLAGGSTDTQYF
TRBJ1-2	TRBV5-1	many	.	TGCGCCAGCAGCTTGGGTGACACGGGGGGCTATGGCTACACCTTC	CASSLGDTGGYGYTF
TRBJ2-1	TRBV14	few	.	TGTGCCAGCAGCCAACTGGCGGGGTACGGCTACAATGAGCAGTTCTTC	CASSQLAGYGYNEQFF
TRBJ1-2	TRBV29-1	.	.	TGCAGCGTTTGGGACGACTATGGCTACACCTTC	CSVWDDYGYTF
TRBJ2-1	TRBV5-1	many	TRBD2	TGCGCCAGCAGCTTACGGCAGGGACTAGCTTATGAGCAGTTCTTC	CASSLRQGLAYEQFF
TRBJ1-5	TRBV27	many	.	TGTGCCAGCAGTTTATCGTCCCACGGTAATCAGCCCCAGCATTTT	CASSLSSHGNQPQHF